Listed here are 5 T cell receptor beta chains from one sample, sequenced in a study of blood T cell repertoires in COVID-19. Profiled with immunoSEQ multiplex PCR; TCRdb holds only in-frame clones, not every one. The sample comprises over 60,000 clones, 89% of which are singletons, and roughly 8.8% rests with the top ten. Material: peripheral blood. These receptors came from an elderly man with acute or convalescent COVID-19.

This clone occurred once. The rearrangement links TRBV4-2 to TRBJ1-1, with 7 bases lining up with TRBD1. The CDR3 is made up of 17 amino acids. Germline V CDR1 and CDR2: LGHNA, YNFKEQ. After removal of 0 bases from V and 5 bases from J, the junction contained 12 bases not matched to a gene. The CDR3 reads CASSQDGQVSGRTEAFF. CDR3 nucleotide sequence: TGTGCCAGCAGCCAAGATGGACAGGTGAGTGGTCGGACTGAAGCTTTCTTT.

The chain has TRBV5-1 and TRBJ1-1; TRBD1 matches 7 bases. The CDR3 runs to 15 residues. The ends lost 3 bases at V and 1 base at J; junction bases unmatched: 6. The germline V gene encodes CDR1 SGHRS and CDR2 YFSETQ. The CDR3 loop reads CASSSQGVWNTEAFF. For the CDR3, the DNA is TGCGCCAGCAGCTCTCAGGGGGTTTGGAACACTGAAGCTTTCTTT.

This clone has only one observation. The J gene is TRBJ1-5, the V gene TRBV19; no clear D. Germline-derived CDR1 and CDR2 are LNHDA and SQIVND (reference sequence). This CDR3 has 15 amino acids. Trimming stripped 1 base from V and 3 bases from J, with 10 bases between. The CDR3 spells CASSIGSLINQPQHF. As DNA, the CDR3 is TGTGCCAGTAGTATAGGGTCACTTATCAATCAGCCCCAGCATTTT.

V gene TRBV6-2 or TRBV6-3 combines with J gene TRBJ1-5, with 8 nucleotides matching TRBD1. This CDR3 has 17 residues. From germline, CDR1 is MNHEY and CDR2 SVGEGT. J lost 7 bases, V lost 0 bases, and 11 bases had no gene match. The CDR3: CASSYSGSGGPGQPQHF. CDR3 coding DNA: TGTGCCAGCAGTTACTCAGGCTCAGGGGGCCCGGGGCAGCCCCAGCATTTT.

This chain uses TRBV30 with TRBJ1-6; maybe TRBD1 (5 bases). V was pared by 0 bases and J by 5 bases, with 32 bases between. The germline V gene encodes CDR1 GTSNPN and CDR2 SVGIG (reference sequence). This CDR3 is built from 22 residues. The CDR3 DNA is TGTGCCTGGAGTGTAAGGGGAAGCGGGCTATTCTCCAACTCCCTAGATAATTCACCCCTCCACTTT. Its translation is CAWSVRGSGLFSNSLDNSPLHF.